This entry describes one T cell receptor beta chain. V was shortened by 5 bases and J by 4 bases, with 11 bases between the two germline ends. Germline-derived CDR1 and CDR2 are SGHVS and FQNEAQ. The CDR3 consists of 14 residues. The data belong to a study of shared clonotypes between healthy human individuals. In the study's own analysis: There were no quality scores in the junction-only immunoSEQ sequences, so filtering differed. Sequencing used immunoSEQ multiplex PCR; TCRdb keeps in-frame clones, though not all of them. From that table come the V and J calls and clone size; the DNA was used to work out D and trimming. The data contain approximately 2,300,000 clones, approximately 90% of them seen just once; the ten biggest clones take up about 0.41%.

The clonotype was recovered from a man younger than 35 in good health. Some clones in this sample may be carry-over from other donors' samples. This sequence joins TRBV7-8 and TRBJ2-2, with TRBD1 as a possible D gene (6 bases). Sequenced input: naive CD4+ T cells from PBMCs. Subset indicated: CD45RA+ positively selected. CDR3 DNA sequence: TGTGCCAGCAGCCTAGGGGGAATCACCGGGGAGCTGTTTTTT. Its translation: CASSLGGITGELFF.